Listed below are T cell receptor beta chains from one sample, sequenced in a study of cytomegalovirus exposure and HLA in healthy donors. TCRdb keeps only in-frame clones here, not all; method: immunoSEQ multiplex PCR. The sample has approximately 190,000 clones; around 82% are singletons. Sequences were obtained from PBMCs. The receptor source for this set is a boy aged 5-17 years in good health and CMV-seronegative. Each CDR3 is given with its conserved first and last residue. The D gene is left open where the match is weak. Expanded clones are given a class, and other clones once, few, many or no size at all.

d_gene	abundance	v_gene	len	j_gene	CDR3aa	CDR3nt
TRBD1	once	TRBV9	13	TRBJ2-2	CASGYRGAGELFF	TGTGCCAGCGGATACAGGGGGGCCGGGGAGCTGTTTTTT
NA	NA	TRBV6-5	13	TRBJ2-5	CASSSATFRTQYF	TGTGCCAGCAGTTCCGCGACTTTTCGGACCCAGTACTTC
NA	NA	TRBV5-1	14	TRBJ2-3	CASSNGGVGDTQYF	TGCGCCAGCAGCAATGGAGGGGTGGGAGATACGCAGTATTTT
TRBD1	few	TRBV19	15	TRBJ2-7	CASSIVRDSNYEQYF	TGTGCCAGTAGTATAGTCAGGGACAGCAACTACGAGCAGTACTTC
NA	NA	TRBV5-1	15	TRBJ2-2	CASSLRGTNTGELFF	TGCGCCAGCAGCTTACGGGGGACGAACACCGGGGAGCTGTTTTTT
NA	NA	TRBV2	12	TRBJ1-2	CASSRGYSGYTF	TGTGCCAGCAGTAGGGGGTACTCCGGCTACACCTTC
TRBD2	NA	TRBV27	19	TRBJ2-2	CASSLNTGLAPRGTGELFF	TGTGCCAGCAGTTTAAATACGGGACTAGCGCCACGAGGCACCGGGGAGCTGTTTTTT
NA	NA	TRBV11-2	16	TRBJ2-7	CASRAERTKLPYEQYF	TGTGCCAGCAGAGCCGAGCGGACCAAATTACCCTACGAGCAGTACTTC
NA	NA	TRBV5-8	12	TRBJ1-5	CASSLLGQPQHF	TGTGCCAGCAGCTTACTAGGGCAGCCCCAGCATTTT
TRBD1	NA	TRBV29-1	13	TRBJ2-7	CSVEVERQGEQYF	TGCAGCGTTGAAGTGGAAAGACAGGGCGAGCAGTACTTC
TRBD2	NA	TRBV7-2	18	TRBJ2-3	CASSLATSGRAPTDTQYF	TGTGCCAGCAGCTTAGCTACTAGCGGGAGGGCCCCCACAGATACGCAGTATTTT
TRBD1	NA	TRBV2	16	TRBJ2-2	CASRAPGRGNAGELFF	TGTGCCAGCAGAGCCCCCGGCAGGGGGAACGCCGGGGAGCTGTTTTTT
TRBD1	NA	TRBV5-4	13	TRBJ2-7	CASSLDRGDEQYF	TGTGCCAGCAGCTTGGACAGGGGGGACGAGCAGTACTTC
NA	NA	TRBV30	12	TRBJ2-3	CAWSRDIEAQYF	TGTGCCTGGTCCCGGGACATCGAAGCGCAGTATTTT
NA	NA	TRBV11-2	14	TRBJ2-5	CASSPAGLQETQYF	TGTGCCAGCAGTCCCGCGGGGCTTCAAGAGACCCAGTACTTC
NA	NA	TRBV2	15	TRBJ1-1	CASSEAKGGYREAFF	TGTGCCAGCAGTGAAGCTAAGGGGGGGTATCGTGAAGCTTTCTTT
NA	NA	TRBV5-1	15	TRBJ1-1	CASSSPGGGNTEAFF	TGCGCCAGCAGCTCCCCGGGGGGAGGGAACACTGAAGCTTTCTTT
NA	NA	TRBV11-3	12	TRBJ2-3	CASSPGGDTQYF	TGTGCCAGCAGCCCCGGGGGAGATACGCAGTATTTT
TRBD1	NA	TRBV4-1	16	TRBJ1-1	CASSQVLDRGNTEAFF	TGCGCCAGCAGCCAAGTTTTGGACAGGGGGAACACTGAAGCTTTCTTT
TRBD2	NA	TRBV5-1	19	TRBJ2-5	CASSLLAGTSGRYQETQYF	TGCGCCAGCAGCTTATTAGCCGGGACTAGCGGGAGGTACCAAGAGACCCAGTACTTC
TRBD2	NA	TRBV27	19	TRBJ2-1	CASSFTGTSGTRPNNEQFF	TGTGCCAGCAGTTTCACCGGGACTAGCGGCACCCGACCCAACAATGAGCAGTTCTTC
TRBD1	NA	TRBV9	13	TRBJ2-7	CASSPTGVLEQYF	TGTGCCAGCAGCCCGACAGGGGTATTGGAGCAGTACTTC
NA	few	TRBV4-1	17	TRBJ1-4	CASSQEGSGATNEKLFF	TGCGCCAGCAGCCAAGAGGGCAGTGGCGCAACTAATGAAAAACTGTTTTTT
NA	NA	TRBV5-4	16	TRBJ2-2	CASSLRGRVGTGELFF	TGTGCCAGCAGCCTCCGGGGTAGGGTCGGCACCGGGGAGCTGTTTTTT
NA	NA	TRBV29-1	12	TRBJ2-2	CSVASRAGELFF	TGCAGCGTTGCCAGCCGGGCCGGGGAGCTGTTTTTT
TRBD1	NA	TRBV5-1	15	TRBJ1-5	CASRVGQGEGQPQHF	TGCGCCAGCAGGGTCGGACAGGGTGAAGGGCAGCCCCAGCATTTT
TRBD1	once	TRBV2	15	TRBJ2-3	CASSDVAGAQGTQYF	TGTGCCAGCAGTGACGTGGCAGGGGCACAGGGGACGCAGTATTTT
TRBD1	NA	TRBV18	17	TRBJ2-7	CASSPPSGGTGSNEQYF	TGTGCCAGCTCACCACCGAGCGGAGGGACAGGGTCTAACGAGCAGTACTTC
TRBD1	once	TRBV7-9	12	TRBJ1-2	CASRQGTGGYTF	TGTGCCAGCAGGCAAGGGACAGGAGGCTACACCTTC
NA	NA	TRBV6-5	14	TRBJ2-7	CASSPDRSSYEQYF	TGTGCCAGCAGCCCTGACCGGAGCTCCTACGAGCAGTACTTC
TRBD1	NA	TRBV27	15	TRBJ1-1	CASSLRDRGPTEAFF	TGTGCCAGCAGTTTACGTGACAGGGGGCCCACTGAAGCTTTCTTT